This TCR beta chain derives from a study of T cells in Graves' hyperthyroidism and ophthalmopathy (dated by TCRdb to the late 2010s). Context from the whole study: Peripheral blood samples were taken at the time of initial diagnosis, prior to any treatment. To identify distinguishing TCR V-J signatures, a discovery cohort of about 100 patients was used, comprising fewer than 45 with Graves' ophthalmopathy and around 60 with stable Graves' hyperthyroidism. Prospective prediction of ophthalmopathy was tested in an independent validation cohort consisting of fewer than 20 hyperthyroidism patients and around 16 patients who later progressed to ophthalmopathy. The roughly 91 discovery patients were randomly divided into training and test sets at a 7:3 ratio. In addition, the study compared T-cell repertoires in thyroid tissue and in blood from six Graves' hyperthyroidism patients. After sampling, hyperthyroidism patients received methimazole starting at 30 mg daily, and ophthalmopathy patients received high-dose intravenous methylprednisolone. The paper reports TCR Vbeta CDR3 sequencing of 140 or so peripheral blood samples: 43 ophthalmopathy, under 80 hyperthyroidism and around 17 progressor patients.

Stable Graves' hyperthyroidism was defined as the absence of progression to ophthalmopathy over 18 months of follow-up. Hyperthyroidism patients were newly diagnosed, with disease duration under 2 months, and aged 18 to 65 years. Any patient with an uncontrolled infection, another autoimmune disease, pregnancy or lactation was excluded. Diagnoses relied on clinical symptoms, serum thyroxine and TRAb, thyroid ultrasound and orbital computed tomography. Ficoll-Paque density gradient centrifugation was used to isolate PBMCs from around 10 ml of fresh peripheral blood. Total RNA was extracted with Trizol reagent, and quality was checked on an Agilent 2100 Bioanalyzer. This clonotype was observed many times. The target of this receptor is not known. No much larger clone is present one base from it, and per-base qualities are unavailable. Beyond this particular receptor, the publication reports: Most expanded thyroid clonotypes (frequency above 0.001) were also found in blood, which suggests that blood repertoires may mirror thyroid immune responses. In validation, the model predicted progression to ophthalmopathy a median of about 6 months before onset, with about 71% sensitivity and 72.22% specificity. A 13 V-J signature model separated ophthalmopathy from stable hyperthyroidism, with roughly 88% sensitivity and just under 84% specificity in cross-validation and 80%/75% in testing. Sample size was not statistically predetermined, and investigators were not blinded to group allocation.

The TCR beta CDR3 regions were amplified from the RNA transcripts. The TCR CDR3 was subjected to a first round of RT-PCR using the HTBI primer set and the Qiagen OneStep RT-PCR kit. Libraries were constructed in a second round of multiplex PCR, after which size selection and purification were performed. The libraries were sequenced on an Illumina HiSeq2000 using paired-end 100 bp reads. The source study handled its data this way. SOAPnuke was used to process the raw data, with reads discarded if the reads contained adapters or uncalled bases, had a mean Phred below 15, or lacked an exact constant-primer or identifier match. COPE v1.2.5 was used to merge the high-quality paired reads, and each unique nucleotide sequence was defined as a clonotype. Clonotypes were aligned to IMGT TRBV, TRBD and TRBJ reference segments using MiTCR v1.1. The analysis included only V-J combinations with a frequency above 0.0001, which together covered 99% to 99.2% of the repertoires. The TCS score was defined as the ratio of F50 (clonal expansion) to E x V (chaos), calculated using BLOSUM62-based TCRdist between CDR3 peptides within each V-J. Welch's t-statistics and random forest reduced approximately 520 V-J features to 10 to 15, which were used in a naive Bayes classifier (R e1071). The public reads were reprocessed in TCRdb via fastp at Q25 and MiXCR, keeping in-frame beta chains. CDR3 protein sequences are deduplicated, and each keeps its most common genes and DNA. TCRdb assigned the V and J calls; the authors' analysis was not used. In all, the sample holds some 350,000 distinct CDR3 sequences, and approximately 19% of those were seen once. 3% to 4.5% of the sample goes to the ten largest clones.

The germline V gene (reference sequence) gives CDR1 as LGHDT and CDR2 as YNNKEL. The CDR3, cysteine through phenylalanine, is 14 amino acids long. The read is trimmed to its CDR3 DNA, 42 bases read in frame from base 1. V loses 1 base of germline sequence and J loses 8 bases, and the interval between the two ends is 14 bases. The clonotype was recovered from a woman between 18 and 29 years old with Graves' hyperthyroidism. The sample taken for sequencing was blood. The rearrangement joined TRBV3-1 to TRBJ1-1; the D gene is not confidently resolved. For the CDR3, the sequence is CASSQVSRQLEAFF. In nucleotides, the sequence is TGTGCCAGCAGCCAAGTAAGTAGGCAATTAGAAGCTTTCTTT.